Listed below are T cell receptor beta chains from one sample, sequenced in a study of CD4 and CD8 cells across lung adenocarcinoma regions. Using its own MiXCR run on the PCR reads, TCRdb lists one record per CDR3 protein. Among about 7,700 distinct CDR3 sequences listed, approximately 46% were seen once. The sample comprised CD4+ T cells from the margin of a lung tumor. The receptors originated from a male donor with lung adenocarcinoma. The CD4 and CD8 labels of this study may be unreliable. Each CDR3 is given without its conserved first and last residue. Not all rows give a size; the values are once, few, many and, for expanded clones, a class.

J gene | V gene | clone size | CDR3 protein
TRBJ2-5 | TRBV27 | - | ASSPLGGETQY
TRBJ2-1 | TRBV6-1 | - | ASSAASGGLSSYNEQF
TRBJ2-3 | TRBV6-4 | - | ASVSGKGGKDTQY
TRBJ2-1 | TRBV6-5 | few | ASSYGAGASNEQF
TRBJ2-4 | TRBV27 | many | ASSLVYRVEAKNIQY
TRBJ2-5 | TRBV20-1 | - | SAREPQVGTQY
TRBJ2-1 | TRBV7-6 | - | ASTLGTGSGEQF
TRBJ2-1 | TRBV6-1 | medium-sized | ASSEARAGGLNRQF
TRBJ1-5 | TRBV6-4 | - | ASSSGENQPQH
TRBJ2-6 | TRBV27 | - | ASSLRFTSGANVLT
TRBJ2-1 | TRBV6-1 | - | ASRLSGSYNEQF
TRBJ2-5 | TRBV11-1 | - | ASSLVGRQETQY
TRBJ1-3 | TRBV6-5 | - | ASSYTMTGAGNTIY
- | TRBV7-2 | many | ASSLVLQETQY
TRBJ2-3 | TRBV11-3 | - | AGSGGTSQDTQY
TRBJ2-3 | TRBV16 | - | ARGVQGGSAGEQY
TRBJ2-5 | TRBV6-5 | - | ASSLRGGRGRDPDTQY
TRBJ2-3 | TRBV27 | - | ASRSGGVGRATDTQY
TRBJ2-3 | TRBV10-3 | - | AISEGEGGGGTDTQY
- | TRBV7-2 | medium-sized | ASSPSTGSHEQY
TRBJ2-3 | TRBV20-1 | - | SAYPSGITDTQY
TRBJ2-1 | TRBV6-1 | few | ASSPRRGQNEQF
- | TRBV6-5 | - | ASSYAGGVETQY
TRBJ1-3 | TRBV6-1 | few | ASSVTGYSGNTIY
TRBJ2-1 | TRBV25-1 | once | ASRSSSGEQF
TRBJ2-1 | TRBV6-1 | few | ASSAGTGDEQF
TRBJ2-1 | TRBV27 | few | ASSSRRQDLPYNEQF
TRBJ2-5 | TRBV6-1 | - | ASSELPGPETQY
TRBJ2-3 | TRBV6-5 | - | ASSSGDTETQF
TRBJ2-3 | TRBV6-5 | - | ASIYEPGTKNTQY
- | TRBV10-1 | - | AGRDPDTQY
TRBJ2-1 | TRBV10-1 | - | ASRDGNEQF
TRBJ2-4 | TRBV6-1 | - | ASSTGGYSPLH
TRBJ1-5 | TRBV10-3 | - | AISGNWSNQPQH
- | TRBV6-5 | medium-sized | ASKVLTGEYEQY
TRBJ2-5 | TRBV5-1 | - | ASRIGQEQETQY
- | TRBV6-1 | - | ASGAGHTYEQY
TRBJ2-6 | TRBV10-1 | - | ASSVGGAGAYVQS
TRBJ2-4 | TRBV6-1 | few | ASSEQQPRSDKNTQY
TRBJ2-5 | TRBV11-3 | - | ASSLLGAGAQETQY
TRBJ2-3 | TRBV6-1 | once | ASSPKDRSTGAQY
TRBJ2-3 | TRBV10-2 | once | ASSESGLAGLEQY
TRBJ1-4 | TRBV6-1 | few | ASRAGGGEKLF
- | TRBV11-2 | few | ASRKTTTGRETQY
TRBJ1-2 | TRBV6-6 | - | ASKVGSGDGYT
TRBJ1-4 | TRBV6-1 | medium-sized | ASRLNEKLF
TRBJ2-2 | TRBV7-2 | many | ASSLQGLNFANTGELF
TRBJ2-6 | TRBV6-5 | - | ASSYRVSGANVLT
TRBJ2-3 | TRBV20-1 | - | SARVRGDTDTQY
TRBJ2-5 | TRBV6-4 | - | ASSTMAGDQETQY
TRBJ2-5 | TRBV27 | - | ASTPSGVQETQY
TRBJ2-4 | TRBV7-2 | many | ASSLAGGLNIQY
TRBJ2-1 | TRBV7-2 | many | ASSPSRQSYNEQF
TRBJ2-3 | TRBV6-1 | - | AGSGLPSTDTQY
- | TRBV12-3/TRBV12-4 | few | ASSSGTVSYEQY
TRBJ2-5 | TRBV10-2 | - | ASGGLAQETQY
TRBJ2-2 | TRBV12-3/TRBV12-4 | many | ASSFNGNTGELF
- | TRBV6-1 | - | ASSLSGYEQY
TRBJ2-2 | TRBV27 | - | ASRMGGNTGEQF